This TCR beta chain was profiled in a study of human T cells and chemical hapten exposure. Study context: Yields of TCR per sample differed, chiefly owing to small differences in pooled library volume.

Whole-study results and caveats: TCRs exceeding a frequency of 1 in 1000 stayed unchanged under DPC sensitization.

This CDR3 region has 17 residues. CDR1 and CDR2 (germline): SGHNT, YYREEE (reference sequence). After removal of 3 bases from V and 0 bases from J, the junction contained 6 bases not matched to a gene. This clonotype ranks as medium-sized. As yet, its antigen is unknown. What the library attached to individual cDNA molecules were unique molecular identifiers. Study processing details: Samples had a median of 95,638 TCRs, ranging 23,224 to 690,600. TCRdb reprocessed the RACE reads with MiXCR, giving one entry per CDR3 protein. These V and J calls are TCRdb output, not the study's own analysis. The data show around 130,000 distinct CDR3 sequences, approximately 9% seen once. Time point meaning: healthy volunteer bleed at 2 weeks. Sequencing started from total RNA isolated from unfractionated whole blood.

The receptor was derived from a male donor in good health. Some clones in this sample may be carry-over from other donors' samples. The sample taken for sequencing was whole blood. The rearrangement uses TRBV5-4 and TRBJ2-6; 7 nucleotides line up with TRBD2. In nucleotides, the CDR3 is TGTGCCAGCAGCTCGACTAGCAGTTACTCTGGGGCCAACGTCCTGACTTTC. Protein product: CASSSTSSYSGANVLTF.